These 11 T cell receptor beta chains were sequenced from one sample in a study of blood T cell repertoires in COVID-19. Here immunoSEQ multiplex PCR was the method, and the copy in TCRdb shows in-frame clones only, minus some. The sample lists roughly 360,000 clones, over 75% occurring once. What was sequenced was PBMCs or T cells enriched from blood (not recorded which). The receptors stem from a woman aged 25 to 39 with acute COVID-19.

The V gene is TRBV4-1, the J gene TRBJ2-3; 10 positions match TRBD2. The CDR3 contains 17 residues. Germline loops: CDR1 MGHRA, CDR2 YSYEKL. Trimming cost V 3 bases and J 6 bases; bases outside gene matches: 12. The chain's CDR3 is CASSQQELAGMEDTQYF. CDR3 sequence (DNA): TGCGCCAGCAGCCAGCAGGAACTAGCGGGGATGGAGGATACGCAGTATTTT.

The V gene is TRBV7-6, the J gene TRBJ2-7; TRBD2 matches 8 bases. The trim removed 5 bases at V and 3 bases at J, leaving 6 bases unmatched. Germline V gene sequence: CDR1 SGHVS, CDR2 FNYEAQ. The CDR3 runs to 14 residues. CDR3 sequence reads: CASSPGAGGYEQYF. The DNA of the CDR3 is TGTGCCAGCAGCCCGGGGGCGGGGGGCTACGAGCAGTACTTC. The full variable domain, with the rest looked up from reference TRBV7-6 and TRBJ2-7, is GAGVSQSPRYKVTKRGQDVALRCDPISGHVSLYWYRQALGQGPEFLTYFNYEAQQDKSGLPNDRFSAERPEGSISTLTIQRTEQRDSAMYRCASSPGAGGYEQYFGPGTRLTVT.

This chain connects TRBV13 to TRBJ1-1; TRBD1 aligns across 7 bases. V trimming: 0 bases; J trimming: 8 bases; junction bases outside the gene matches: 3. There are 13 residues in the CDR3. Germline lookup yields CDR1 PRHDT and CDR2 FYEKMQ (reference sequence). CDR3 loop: CASSLGAGGEAFF. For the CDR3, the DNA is TGTGCCAGCAGCTTAGGGGCAGGGGGAGAAGCTTTCTTT.

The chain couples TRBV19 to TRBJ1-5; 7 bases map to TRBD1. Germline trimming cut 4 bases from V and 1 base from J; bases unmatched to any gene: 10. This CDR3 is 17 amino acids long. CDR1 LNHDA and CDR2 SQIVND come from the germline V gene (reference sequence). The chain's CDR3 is CASSRRGRGRSNQPQHF. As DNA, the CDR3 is TGTGCCAGTAGTAGGAGGGGGCGAGGTCGAAGCAATCAGCCCCAGCATTTT.

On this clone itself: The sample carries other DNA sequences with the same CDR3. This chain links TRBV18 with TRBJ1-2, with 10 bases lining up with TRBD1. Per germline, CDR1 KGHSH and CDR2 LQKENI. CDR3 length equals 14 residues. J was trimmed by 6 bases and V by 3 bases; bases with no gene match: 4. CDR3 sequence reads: CASSPRTGGDGYTF. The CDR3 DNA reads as TGTGCCAGCTCACCCCGGACAGGGGGGGATGGCTACACCTTC.

CDR3 region: CASSIQGGDTQYF. The CDR3 DNA reads TGTGCCAGTAGTATACAGGGCGGAGATACGCAGTATTTT. The rearrangement joins TRBV19 to TRBJ2-3, with D perhaps TRBD1 (5 bases). The ends were cut back, 2 bases at V and 5 bases at J, with 8 bases in the middle. CDR1 and CDR2 from the germline V gene are LNHDA and SQIVND (reference sequence). The CDR3 covers 13 residues.

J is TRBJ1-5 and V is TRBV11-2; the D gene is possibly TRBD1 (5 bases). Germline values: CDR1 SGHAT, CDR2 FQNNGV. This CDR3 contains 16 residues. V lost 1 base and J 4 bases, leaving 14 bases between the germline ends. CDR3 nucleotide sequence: TGTGCCAGCAGCTTAGTCGCAGGGTTGGGGAATCAGCCCCAGCATTTT. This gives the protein CASSLVAGLGNQPQHF.

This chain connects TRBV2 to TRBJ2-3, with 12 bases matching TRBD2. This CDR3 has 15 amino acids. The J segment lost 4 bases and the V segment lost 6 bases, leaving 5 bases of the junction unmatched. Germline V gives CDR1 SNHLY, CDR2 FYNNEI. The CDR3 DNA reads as TGTGCCAGCAGCCCGGGACTAGCGGGCGCAGATACGCAGTATTTT. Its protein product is CASSPGLAGADTQYF.

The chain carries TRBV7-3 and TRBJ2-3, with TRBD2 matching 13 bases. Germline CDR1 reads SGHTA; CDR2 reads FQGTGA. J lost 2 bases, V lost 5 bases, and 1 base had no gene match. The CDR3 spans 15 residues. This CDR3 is CASSGLAGATDTQYF. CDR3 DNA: TGTGCCAGCAGCGGACTAGCGGGGGCCACAGATACGCAGTATTTT.

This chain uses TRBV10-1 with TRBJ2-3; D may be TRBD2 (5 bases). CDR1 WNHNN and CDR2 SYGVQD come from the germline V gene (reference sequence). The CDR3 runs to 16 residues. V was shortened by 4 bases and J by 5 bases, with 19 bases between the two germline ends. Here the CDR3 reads CASSGGDLLGGDTQYF. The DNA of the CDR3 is TGCGCCAGCAGTGGTGGAGACTTACTTGGAGGAGATACGCAGTATTTT.

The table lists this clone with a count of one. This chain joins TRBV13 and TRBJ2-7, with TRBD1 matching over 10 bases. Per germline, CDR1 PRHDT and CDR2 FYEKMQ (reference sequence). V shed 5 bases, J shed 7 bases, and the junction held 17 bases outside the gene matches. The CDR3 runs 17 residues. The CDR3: CASSSRRTGQGMEEQYF. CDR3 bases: TGTGCCAGCAGCAGTAGACGAACGGGACAGGGGATGGAGGAGCAGTACTTC.